This record covers a single T cell receptor (beta chain). Its antigen is currently unknown. Both 60 Vbeta primers and 13 Jbeta primers went into the PCR. This table comes from immunoSEQ multiplex PCR, and its TCRdb copy is limited to in-frame clones, with some not included. The data hold about 160,000 clones, with 76% observed a single time. The data are from a study of cytomegalovirus exposure and HLA in healthy donors. V shed 0 bases and J shed 4 bases, with 12 bases lying between them. The germline V gene encodes CDR1 MGHRA and CDR2 YSYEKL. The CDR3 is made up of 15 amino acids. Study-wide results and caveats: HLA allele associations emerged for around 15,000 TCR beta sequences in a later analysis, at 0.05 false discovery rate.

The V and J genes are TRBV4-1 and TRBJ1-1, with D possibly being TRBD1 (6 bases). This clonotype was obtained from a man aged 55 to 69 in good health and CMV-seronegative. Sequencing was performed on PBMCs. The CDR3 DNA sequence: TGCGCCAGCAGCCAAGAAGGAACAGGGACCACTGAAGCTTTCTTT. This sequence encodes CASSQEGTGTTEAFF.